This T cell receptor (beta chain) was captured by sequencing in a study of T-cell reconstitution after alpha-beta-depleted transplantation in children. Unique molecular identifiers were incorporated during preparation of the TCRbeta library. MiXCR was run by TCRdb on the PCR reads, yielding one entry per CDR3 protein. In the table there are some 240,000 distinct CDR3 sequences, around 12% of which are singletons. CDR1 and CDR2 from the germline V gene are SGHRS and YFSETQ. CDR3 length: 14 residues. Trimming left V 6 bases short and J 1 base short, with 13 bases between. This clonotype was counted many times.

The starting material was PBMCs from the stem cell graft donor, obtained from the stem cell graft. V is TRBV5-1 and J is TRBJ1-1; D not certain. The clonotype was recovered from a human donor who donated a stem cell graft to a child with acute lymphoblastic leukemia. The CDR3 DNA reads TGCGCCAGCACCCCGACGTCAGGGAACACTGAAGCTTTCTTT. This sequence encodes CASTPTSGNTEAFF.